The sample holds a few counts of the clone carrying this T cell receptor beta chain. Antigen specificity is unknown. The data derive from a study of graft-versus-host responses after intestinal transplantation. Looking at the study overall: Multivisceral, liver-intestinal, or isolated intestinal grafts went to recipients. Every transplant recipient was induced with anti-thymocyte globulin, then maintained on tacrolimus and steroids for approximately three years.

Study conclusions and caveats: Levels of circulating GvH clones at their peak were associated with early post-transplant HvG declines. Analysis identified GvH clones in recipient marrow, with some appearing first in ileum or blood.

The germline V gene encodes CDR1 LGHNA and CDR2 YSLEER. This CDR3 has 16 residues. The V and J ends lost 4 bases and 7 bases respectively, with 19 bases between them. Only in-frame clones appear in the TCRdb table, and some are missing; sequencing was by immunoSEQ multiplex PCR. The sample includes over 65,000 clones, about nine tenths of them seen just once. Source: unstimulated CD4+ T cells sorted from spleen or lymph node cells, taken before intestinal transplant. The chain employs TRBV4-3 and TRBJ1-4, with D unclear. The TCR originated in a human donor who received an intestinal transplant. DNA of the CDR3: TGCGCCAGCAGCCCAGTGGCCGGGGAGCCGGGTGAAAAACTGTTTTTT. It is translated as CASSPVAGEPGEKLFF.